Below are 8 T cell receptor beta chains sequenced from a single sample in a study of cytomegalovirus exposure and HLA in healthy donors. PCR used 60 Vbeta primers and 13 Jbeta primers. Profiling relied on immunoSEQ multiplex PCR, and the TCRdb table lists in-frame clones only, not all of them. The sample carries roughly 110,000 clones, around 68% recorded once. The sequencing input was PBMCs. Source of these receptors: a woman aged 40 to 55 in good health and CMV-seropositive.

V and J are TRBV28 and TRBJ1-1; D is possibly TRBD1 (5 bases). CDR1 is MDHEN and CDR2 is SYDVKM in the germline V gene. The CDR3 extends over 14 amino acids. Trimming cost V 4 bases and J 2 bases, with 11 bases left between them. CDR3 coding DNA: TGTGCCAGCAGTTGGGGGGGGGTAAACACTGAAGCTTTCTTT. Protein: CASSWGGVNTEAFF.

The chain recombines TRBV6-5 with TRBJ2-7, with D tentatively TRBD2 (7 bases). The V gene's germline CDR1 is MNHEY and CDR2 SVGAGI. Trimming took 0 bases from V and 3 from J, leaving 12 bases between them. This CDR3 is built from 15 residues. CDR3 nucleotides: TGTGCCAGCAGTTACTCTGGGGGGGGCCACTACGAGCAGTACTTC. Translating gives CASSYSGGGHYEQYF.

The rearrangement uses TRBV6-4 and TRBJ1-2; D perhaps matches TRBD1 (6 bases). The V end was cut by 6 bases, the J end by 6 bases, with 14 bases between. The germline CDR1 and CDR2 sequences are MRHNA and SNTAGT. The CDR3 runs 13 residues. This CDR3 is CASRRTAGDGYTF. The CDR3 DNA sequence: TGTGCCAGCAGGAGGACAGCCGGCGATGGCTACACCTTC.

The chain couples TRBV5-1 to TRBJ2-2; D remains unclear. Germline CDR1 reads SGHRS; CDR2 reads YFSETQ. The germline V and J ends were trimmed by 7 bases and 3 bases, with 10 bases remaining between them. This CDR3 spans 13 amino acids. The CDR3 sequence: CASSYSDTGELFF. The CDR3 DNA follows: TGCGCCAGCTCTTACTCGGACACCGGGGAGCTGTTTTTT. The full variable domain, with the rest looked up from reference TRBV5-1 and TRBJ2-2, is KAGVTQTPRYLIKTRGQQVTLSCSPISGHRSVSWYQQTPGQGLQFLFEYFSETQRNKGNFPGRFSGRQFSNSRSEMNVSTLELGDSALYLCASSYSDTGELFFGEGSRLTVL.

J is TRBJ2-7 and V is TRBV7-3, with 7 bases matching TRBD1. Germline CDR1 reads SGHTA; CDR2 reads FQGTGA. Trimming took 5 bases from V and 5 from J; bases not matched to a gene: 9. The CDR3 totals 14 residues. The CDR3 coding sequence is TGTGCCAGCAGCCACAACAGGGGACGGGACGAGCAGTACTTC. This sequence encodes CASSHNRGRDEQYF.

This clone was observed a few times. The rearrangement joins TRBV23-1 to TRBJ1-6; TRBD1 might be the D (5 bases). TRBV23-1 belongs to the ORF category, with a function that is uncertain. Deletions cut 0 bases from V and 10 bases from J, with 16 bases between. The CDR3 runs 16 residues. This chain's CDR3 is CASSQSRSGVGSPLHF. In nucleotides, the CDR3 is TGCGCCAGCAGTCAATCGCGGTCGGGGGTGGGCTCACCCCTCCACTTT.

The rearrangement links TRBV7-3 to TRBJ2-5, with D perhaps matching TRBD2 (7 bases). V shed 5 bases and J shed 2 bases, with 12 bases lying between them. The CDR3 runs 14 residues. Germline CDR1 is SGHTA and CDR2 is FQGTGA. The CDR3 here is CASSRGGFQETQYF. The DNA for the CDR3 is TGTGCCAGCAGCCGCGGGGGCTTTCAAGAGACCCAGTACTTC.

The chain combines TRBV5-1 with TRBJ1-4, with no clear D. Germline CDR1 and CDR2: SGHRS and YFSETQ. There are 14 residues in the CDR3. Trimming took 3 bases from V and 0 from J, leaving 6 bases between them. The CDR3 DNA follows: TGCGCCAGCAGCTCCGTCTCAACTAATGAAAAACTGTTTTTT. It yields the protein CASSSVSTNEKLFF.